The rows below give T cell receptor beta chains drawn from one sample of a study of blood T cell repertoires in COVID-19. Assay: immunoSEQ multiplex PCR; the TCRdb copy retains only in-frame clones and omits some. The data contain about 140,000 clones, 84% of them singletons. Specimen: PBMCs or T cells enriched from blood (not recorded which). The receptors stem from a man aged 40-50 years with acute COVID-19. Each CDR3 is given with its conserved first and last residue. A D gene is named only where the DNA matches it firmly. Only part of the rows carry a size: once, few, many, or a class if the clone is expanded.

clone_size j_call v_call d_call cdr3_nt cdr3_aa
- TRBJ2-1 TRBV7-2 TRBD2 TGTGCCAGCGCTCCGGGAGGCCCCCGAGGGCAGTTCTTC CASAPGGPRGQFF
- TRBJ1-1 TRBV6-5 TRBD1 TGTGCCAGCAGCTTGACAGGGGGCTTGGTCACTGAAGCTTTCTTT CASSLTGGLVTEAFF
- TRBJ2-3 TRBV14 TRBD2 TGTGCCAGCAGCCAAGATGGCCTAGCGGGGTTGCGCACAGATACGCAGTATTTT CASSQDGLAGLRTDTQYF
- TRBJ1-4 TRBV7-8 - TGTGCCAGCAGCTCTCTCCCGATTGCGACTAATGAAAAACTGTTTTTT CASSSLPIATNEKLFF
- TRBJ1-1 TRBV28 - TGTGCCAGCAGTTCAGATGGGGGGATGAACACTGAAGCTTTCTTT CASSSDGGMNTEAFF
few TRBJ1-2 TRBV4-3 - TGCGCCAGCAGCCAAGGCCCCGGCAGGGATAACTATGGCTACACCTTC CASSQGPGRDNYGYTF
- TRBJ1-1 TRBV11-2 - TGTGCCAGCACCCGAGGGCTAGGGGGTCCCACTGAAGCTTTCTTT CASTRGLGGPTEAFF
- TRBJ1-4 TRBV7-9 TRBD1 TGTGCCAGCAGCTCCGGGGACAGGGGAGGTGAAAAACTGTTTTTT CASSSGDRGGEKLFF
once TRBJ2-7 TRBV7-6 TRBD2 TGTGCCAGCAGCTTAGCTAGCGGGAAAGGCTACGAGCAGTACTTC CASSLASGKGYEQYF
- TRBJ2-5 TRBV9 - TGTGCCAGCAGCGTTGGGCTAGCGAATCAAGAGACCCAGTACTTC CASSVGLANQETQYF
- TRBJ2-3 TRBV12-3/TRBV12-4 - TGTGCCAGCAGGCCGCACTCGTCAGATACGCAGTATTTT CASRPHSSDTQYF
- TRBJ2-7 TRBV18 - TGTGCCAGCTCACCGAGGCATAACAGGGAAACCTACGAGCAGTACTTC CASSPRHNRETYEQYF
- TRBJ2-6 TRBV27 TRBD1 TGTGCCAGCAGTTTATCGTACAGGGGCTCTGGGGCCAACGTCCTGACTTTC CASSLSYRGSGANVLTF
- TRBJ2-1 TRBV7-7 - TGTGCCAGCAGCGAGGGGGTAGCCGCTAAGCAGTTCTTC CASSEGVAAKQFF
- TRBJ1-6 TRBV25-1 TRBD1 TGTGCCAGCAATTCCGGGACAGATTATAATTCACCCCTCCACTTT CASNSGTDYNSPLHF
- TRBJ2-1 TRBV27 - TGTGCCAGCAGTTGGCCCGAGCAGTTCTTC CASSWPEQFF
many TRBJ2-7 TRBV28 TRBD1 TGTGCCAGCAGTTTATATGGGCGGGACAGGGGATACGAGCAGTACTTC CASSLYGRDRGYEQYF
- TRBJ2-7 TRBV28 TRBD2 TGTGCCAGCAGTTCGGTTGGGGGGGAGATAACGTCGCTTATTTACGAGCAGTACTTC CASSSVGGEITSLIYEQYF
few TRBJ1-2 TRBV19 TRBD1 TGTGCCAGTGGTAACCCGACAGGGGTTGGTGGCTACACCTTC CASGNPTGVGGYTF
few TRBJ1-1 TRBV12-3/TRBV12-4 - TGTGCCAGCAGTTTACTGCGGAGTACTGAAGCTTTCTTT CASSLLRSTEAFF
- TRBJ1-4 TRBV5-5 - TGTGCCAGCAGGACAGGATCATCAAAACAAGAAAAACTGTTTTTT CASRTGSSKQEKLFF
- TRBJ2-1 TRBV14 TRBD2 TGTGCCAGCAGCCCACTAGCGGGGGGAAGGATTTACAATGAGCAGTTCTTC CASSPLAGGRIYNEQFF
- TRBJ1-1 TRBV27 - TGTGCCAGCAGTTTGTCGGAGGGGAACACTGAAGCTTTCTTT CASSLSEGNTEAFF
- TRBJ2-7 TRBV7-9 - TGTGCCAGCAGCTTGAGCTCCTACGAGCAGTACTTC CASSLSSYEQYF
- TRBJ1-6 TRBV10-1 TRBD1 TGCGCCAGCAGCCGGGACAGGAATTCACCCCTCCACTTT CASSRDRNSPLHF
- TRBJ2-1 TRBV7-2 - TGTGCCAGCAGCAATATGGGACAAAACTACAATGAGCAGTTCTTC CASSNMGQNYNEQFF
- TRBJ2-1 TRBV27 TRBD1 TGTGCCAGCAGTCTACGACAGGGAAGGGGTGAGCAGTTCTTC CASSLRQGRGEQFF
- TRBJ1-1 TRBV6-5 - TGTGCCAGCAGTTACTCGGCAGAGAACACTGAAGCTTTCTTT CASSYSAENTEAFF
- TRBJ1-5 TRBV6-2/TRBV6-3 TRBD1 TGTGCCAGCAGCTTTGACAGGGGAGGCAATCAGCCCCAGCATTTT CASSFDRGGNQPQHF
- TRBJ2-3 TRBV10-3 - TGTGCCATCAGTGAGGTAACAGATACGCAGTATTTT CAISEVTDTQYF
- TRBJ2-1 TRBV5-5 - TGTGCCAGCGGGTGGGACCCCGATGGGGGCGAGCAGTTCTTC CASGWDPDGGEQFF
- TRBJ2-7 TRBV19 TRBD2 TGTGCCAGTAGTGCAGCGGGAGAGGACGTTATCGAGCAGTACTTC CASSAAGEDVIEQYF
- TRBJ2-2 TRBV5-4 TRBD2 TGTGCCAGCAGCGGACTAGCGGGACCTAACACCGGGGAGCTGTTTTTT CASSGLAGPNTGELFF
- TRBJ1-2 TRBV5-6 TRBD1 TGTGCCAGCAGCTCGTGGGAGCAAGGACAGGGCTCTGGCTACACCTTC CASSSWEQGQGSGYTF
- TRBJ2-7 TRBV6-2/TRBV6-3 - TGTGCCAGCAGTAGGCGGGTTTCCTACGAGCAGTACTTC CASSRRVSYEQYF
- TRBJ1-4 TRBV12-2 - TGTGCAAGTCGTCCTCAGGGCTGTAATGAAAAACTGTTTTTT CASRPQGCNEKLFF
- TRBJ2-5 TRBV29-1 - TGCAGCGTTGAGCTCAGGGAAAGGGGAGAGACCCAGTACTTC CSVELRERGETQYF
- TRBJ1-1 TRBV29-1 - TGCAGCGTTGAAGTCAGGGTGGGTACTGAAGCTTTCTTT CSVEVRVGTEAFF
- TRBJ1-4 TRBV25-1 TRBD1 TGTGCCAGCACCCATGGGACAGGGCTGGGCGCAACTAATGAAAAACTGTTTTTT CASTHGTGLGATNEKLFF
- TRBJ2-1 TRBV20-1 TRBD1 TGCAGTGCTAGTAGGGGGCCCTACAATGAGCAGTTCTTC CSASRGPYNEQFF
- TRBJ2-5 TRBV14 TRBD1 TGTGCCAGCAGCCAACACAGGGGCGGGGAGACCCAGTACTTC CASSQHRGGETQYF
- TRBJ2-1 TRBV5-6 - TGTGCCAGCAGCTCTCCGGACTGGGGTTTAGGGGAGCAGTTCTTC CASSSPDWGLGEQFF
few TRBJ1-5 TRBV5-5 - TGTGCCAGCAGCTCTGACAGGAAGAATCAGCCCCAGCATTTT CASSSDRKNQPQHF
- TRBJ2-1 TRBV7-9 TRBD2 TGTGCCAGCACGCTAGCGGGGGACCTCTACAATGAGCAGTTCTTC CASTLAGDLYNEQFF
few TRBJ2-7 TRBV6-2/TRBV6-3 - TGTGCCAGCAGTTACAGGGGGTACGAGCAGTACTTC CASSYRGYEQYF
- TRBJ2-1 TRBV27 - TGTGCCAGCAGTTTAAGTCCCCTTCCCGGTGAGCAGTTCTTC CASSLSPLPGEQFF
- TRBJ2-2 TRBV6-5 - TGTGCCAGCAGTTTAGCCGGGGAGCTGTTTTTT CASSLAGELFF
- TRBJ2-2 TRBV5-1 - TGCGCCAGCAGCTTCCGGCAGGGTCTAGCCGGGGAGCTGTTTTTT CASSFRQGLAGELFF
- TRBJ2-1 TRBV21-1 - TGTGCCAGCAGCAAAGTGTTAGCAATCAAGGGGGAGTACTACAATGAGCAGTTCTTC CASSKVLAIKGEYYNEQFF
- TRBJ2-2 TRBV5-6 TRBD1 TGTGCCAGCAGCCGTGTACAGGGGGCGGTGACCGGGGAGCTGTTTTTT CASSRVQGAVTGELFF
- TRBJ1-1 TRBV6-1 - TGTGCCAGCGGTGACACAGGAACCACTGAAGCTTTCTTT CASGDTGTTEAFF
once TRBJ1-1 TRBV10-3 - TGTGCCATCAAAGGGACTACTGAAGCTTTCTTT CAIKGTTEAFF
- TRBJ2-2 TRBV7-2 TRBD2 TGTGCCAGCACCCCCCCCGCTAGCGGGACCGGGGAGCTGTTTTTT CASTPPASGTGELFF
- TRBJ1-6 TRBV30 - TGTGCCTCCGCCTCGGGTTATAATTCACCCCTCCACTTT CASASGYNSPLHF
- TRBJ1-2 TRBV7-2 - TGTGCCAGCAGCGCAGGGTTCTATGGCTACACCTTC CASSAGFYGYTF
- TRBJ2-3 TRBV11-2 - TGTGCCAGCAGCTTAGATCGCTTTTCCCTAGGCACAGATACGCAGTATTTT CASSLDRFSLGTDTQYF
- TRBJ1-1 TRBV6-5 - TGTGCCAGCAGTACCGGGTCAGGGGTGAACACTGAAGCTTTCTTT CASSTGSGVNTEAFF